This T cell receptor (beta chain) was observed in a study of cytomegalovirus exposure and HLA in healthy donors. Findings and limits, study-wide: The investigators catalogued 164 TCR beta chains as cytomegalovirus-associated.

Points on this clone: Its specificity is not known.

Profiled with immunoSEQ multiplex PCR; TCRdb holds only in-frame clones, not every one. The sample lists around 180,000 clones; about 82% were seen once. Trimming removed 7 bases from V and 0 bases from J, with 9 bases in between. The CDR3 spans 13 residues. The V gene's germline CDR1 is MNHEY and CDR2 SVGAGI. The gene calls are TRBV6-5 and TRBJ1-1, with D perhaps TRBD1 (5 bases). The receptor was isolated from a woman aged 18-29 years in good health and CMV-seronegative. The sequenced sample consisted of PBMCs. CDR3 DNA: TGTGCCAGCAAGACAGATTTGAACACTGAAGCTTTCTTT. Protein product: CASKTDLNTEAFF.